These 7 T cell receptor beta chains originate from one sample sequenced in a study of cytomegalovirus exposure and HLA in healthy donors. Both 60 Vbeta primers and 13 Jbeta primers went into the PCR. Clones were read by immunoSEQ multiplex PCR, and TCRdb kept only the in-frame ones, dropping some. The sample has some 200,000 clones, roughly 80% seen once. The sequencing input was PBMCs. These receptor sequences come from a man aged 45-60 years in good health and CMV-seronegative.

This clone was seen a handful of times. This chain joins TRBV27 and TRBJ2-6; D perhaps matches TRBD2 (6 bases). CDR3 length: 16 residues. V lost 0 bases, J lost 4 bases, and 10 bases lay in between. Germline values: CDR1 MNHEY, CDR2 SMNVEV (reference sequence). This CDR3 reads CASSLSAGRGANVLTF. DNA for the CDR3: TGTGCCAGCAGTTTATCGGCGGGGCGGGGGGCCAACGTCCTGACTTTC.

A few counts support this clone. This sequence joins TRBV6-5 and TRBJ1-4; a weak D match, TRBD1 (6 bases). CDR3 length equals 13 residues. CDR1 is MNHEY, CDR2 SVGAGI, per germline. V lost 5 bases and J 5 bases, leaving 9 bases between the germline ends. In nucleotides, the CDR3 is TGTGCCAGCAGTCTTCAGGGGAATGAAAAACTGTTTTTT. Its protein product is CASSLQGNEKLFF.

The chain joins TRBV10-2 to TRBJ2-1; D might be TRBD2 (6 bases). CDR3 length equals 17 residues. Germline V gene sequence: CDR1 WSHSY, CDR2 SAAADI. V gave up 2 bases and J gave up 4 bases, with 18 bases separating them. CDR3 sequence (DNA): TGCGCCAGCAGTGAGACTCTAGCGCCTGACCTTTACAATGAGCAGTTCTTC. Protein product: CASSETLAPDLYNEQFF.

This chain uses TRBV9 with TRBJ1-5; D is possibly TRBD1 (5 bases). This CDR3 has 15 residues. V lost 0 bases to trimming and J lost 6 bases, with 13 bases between them. From germline, CDR1 is SGDLS and CDR2 YYNGEE. The CDR3 sequence is CASSVDPGDGQPQHF. The CDR3 DNA is TGTGCCAGCAGCGTAGACCCGGGGGACGGTCAGCCCCAGCATTTT.

The rearrangement uses TRBV7-3 and TRBJ2-3; TRBD2 aligns across 7 bases. The germline V gene encodes CDR1 SGHTA and CDR2 FQGTGA. V lost 5 bases, J lost 0 bases, and 5 bases stayed unmatched. CDR3 length: 15 amino acids. Here the CDR3 reads CASSPTSSSTDTQYF. The CDR3 DNA reads TGTGCCAGCAGCCCGACTAGCTCGAGCACAGATACGCAGTATTTT.

The chain employs TRBV27 and TRBJ1-5; 7 bases line up with TRBD1. The CDR3 totals 14 residues. Germline V gene data show CDR1 as MNHEY and CDR2 as SMNVEV (reference sequence). The junction had 3 bases not matched to a gene; V was cut back by 5 bases and J by 2 bases. The CDR3 here is CASSPGQGNQPQHF. In nucleotides, the CDR3 is TGTGCCAGCAGTCCAGGACAGGGCAATCAGCCCCAGCATTTT.

The V and J genes are TRBV30 and TRBJ2-4; TRBD2 matches at 8 bases. V trimming: 0 bases; J trimming: 4 bases; junction bases outside the gene matches: 8. Germline values: CDR1 GTSNPN, CDR2 SVGIG (reference sequence). CDR3 length: 16 residues. The CDR3 reads CAWSVGLAGTKNIQYF. DNA of the CDR3: TGTGCCTGGAGTGTGGGGCTAGCGGGTACTAAAAACATTCAGTACTTC.